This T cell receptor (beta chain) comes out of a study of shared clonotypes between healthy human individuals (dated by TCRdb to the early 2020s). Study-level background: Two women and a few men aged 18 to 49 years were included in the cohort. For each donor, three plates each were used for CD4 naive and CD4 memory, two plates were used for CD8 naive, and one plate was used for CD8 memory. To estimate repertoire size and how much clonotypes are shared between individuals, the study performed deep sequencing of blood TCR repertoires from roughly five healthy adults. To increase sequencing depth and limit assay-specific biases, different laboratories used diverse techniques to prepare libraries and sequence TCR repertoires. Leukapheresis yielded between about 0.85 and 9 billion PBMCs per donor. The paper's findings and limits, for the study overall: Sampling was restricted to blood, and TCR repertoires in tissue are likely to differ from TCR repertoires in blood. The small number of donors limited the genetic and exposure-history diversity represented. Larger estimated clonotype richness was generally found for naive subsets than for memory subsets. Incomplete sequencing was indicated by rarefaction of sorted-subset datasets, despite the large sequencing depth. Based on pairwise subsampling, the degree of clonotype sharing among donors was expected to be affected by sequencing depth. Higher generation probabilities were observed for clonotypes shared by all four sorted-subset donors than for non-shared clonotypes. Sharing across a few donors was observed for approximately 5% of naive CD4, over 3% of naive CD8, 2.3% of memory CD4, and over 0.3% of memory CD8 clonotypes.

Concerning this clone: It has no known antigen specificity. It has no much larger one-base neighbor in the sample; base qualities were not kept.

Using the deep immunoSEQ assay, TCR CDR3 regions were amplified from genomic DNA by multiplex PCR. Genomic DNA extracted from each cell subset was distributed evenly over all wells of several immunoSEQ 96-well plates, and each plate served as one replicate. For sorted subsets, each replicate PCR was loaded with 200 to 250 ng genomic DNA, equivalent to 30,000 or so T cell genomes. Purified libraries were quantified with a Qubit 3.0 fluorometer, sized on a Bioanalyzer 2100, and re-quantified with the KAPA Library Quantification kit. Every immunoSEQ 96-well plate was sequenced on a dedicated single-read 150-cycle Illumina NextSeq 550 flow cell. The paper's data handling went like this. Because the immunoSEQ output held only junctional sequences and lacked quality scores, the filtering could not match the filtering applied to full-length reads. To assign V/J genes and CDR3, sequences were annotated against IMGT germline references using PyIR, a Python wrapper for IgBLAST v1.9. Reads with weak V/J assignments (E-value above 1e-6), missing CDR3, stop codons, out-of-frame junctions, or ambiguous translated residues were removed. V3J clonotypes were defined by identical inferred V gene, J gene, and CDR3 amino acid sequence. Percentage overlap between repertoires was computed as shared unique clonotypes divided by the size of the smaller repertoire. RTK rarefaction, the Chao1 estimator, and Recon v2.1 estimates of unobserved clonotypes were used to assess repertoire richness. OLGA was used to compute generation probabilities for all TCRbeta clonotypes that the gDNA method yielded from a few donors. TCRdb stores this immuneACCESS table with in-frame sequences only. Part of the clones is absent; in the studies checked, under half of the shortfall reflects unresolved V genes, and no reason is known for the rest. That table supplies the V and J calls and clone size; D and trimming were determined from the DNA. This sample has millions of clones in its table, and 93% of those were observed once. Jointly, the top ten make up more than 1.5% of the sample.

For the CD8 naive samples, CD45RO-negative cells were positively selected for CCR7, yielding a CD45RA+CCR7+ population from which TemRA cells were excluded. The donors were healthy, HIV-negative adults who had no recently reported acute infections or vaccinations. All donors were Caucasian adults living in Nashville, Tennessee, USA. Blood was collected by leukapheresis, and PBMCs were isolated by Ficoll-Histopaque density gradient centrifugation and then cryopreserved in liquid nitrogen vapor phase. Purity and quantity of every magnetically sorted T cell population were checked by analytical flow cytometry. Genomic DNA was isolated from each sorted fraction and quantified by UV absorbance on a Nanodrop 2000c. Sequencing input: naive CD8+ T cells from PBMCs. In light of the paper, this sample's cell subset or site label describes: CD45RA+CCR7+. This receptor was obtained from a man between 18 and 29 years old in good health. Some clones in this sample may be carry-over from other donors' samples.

This receptor carries the CDR3 CASRNRGLTATNEKLFF. The nucleotide sequence is given as TGTGCCAGCAGAAACAGGGGGCTCACTGCAACTAATGAAAAACTGTTTTTT. The sequence links TRBV27 to TRBJ1-4; 9 of the junction bases match TRBD1. The CDR3 has 17 amino acids, counting the end cysteine and phenylalanine. Solely the CDR3 DNA is kept, with 51 bases framed from the first base. According to the germline V gene (reference sequence), CDR1 reads MNHEY and CDR2 reads SMNVEV. Germline trimming amounts to 6 bases on V and 0 bases on J, with 8 as the count of junction bases outside the gene matches.